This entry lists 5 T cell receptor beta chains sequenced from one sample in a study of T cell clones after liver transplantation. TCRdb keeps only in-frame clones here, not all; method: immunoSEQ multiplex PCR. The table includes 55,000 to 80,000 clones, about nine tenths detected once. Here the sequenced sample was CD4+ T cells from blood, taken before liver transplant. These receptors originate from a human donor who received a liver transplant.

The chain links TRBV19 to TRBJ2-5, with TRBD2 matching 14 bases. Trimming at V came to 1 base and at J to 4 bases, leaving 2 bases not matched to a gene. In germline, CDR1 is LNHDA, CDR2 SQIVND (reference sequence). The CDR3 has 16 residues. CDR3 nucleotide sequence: TGTGCCAGTAGTATAGGTGGGACTAGCGGGAGAGAGACCCAGTACTTC. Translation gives CASSIGGTSGRETQYF.

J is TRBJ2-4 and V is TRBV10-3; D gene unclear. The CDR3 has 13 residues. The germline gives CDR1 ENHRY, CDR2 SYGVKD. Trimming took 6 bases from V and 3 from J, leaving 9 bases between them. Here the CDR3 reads CAISGEGKNIQYF. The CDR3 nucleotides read TGTGCCATCAGCGGCGAAGGCAAAAACATTCAGTACTTC.

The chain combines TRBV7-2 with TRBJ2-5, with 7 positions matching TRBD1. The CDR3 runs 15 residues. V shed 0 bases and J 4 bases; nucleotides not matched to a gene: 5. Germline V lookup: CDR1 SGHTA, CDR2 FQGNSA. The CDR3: CASSLAGGAGETQYF. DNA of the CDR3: TGTGCCAGCAGCTTAGCAGGGGGCGCGGGAGAGACCCAGTACTTC.

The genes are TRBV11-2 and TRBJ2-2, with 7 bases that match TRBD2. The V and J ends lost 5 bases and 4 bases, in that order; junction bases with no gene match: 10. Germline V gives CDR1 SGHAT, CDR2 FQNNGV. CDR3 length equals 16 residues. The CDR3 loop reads CASSKTGLSSTGELFF. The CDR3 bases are TGTGCCAGCAGCAAGACGGGACTATCTAGCACCGGGGAGCTGTTTTTT.

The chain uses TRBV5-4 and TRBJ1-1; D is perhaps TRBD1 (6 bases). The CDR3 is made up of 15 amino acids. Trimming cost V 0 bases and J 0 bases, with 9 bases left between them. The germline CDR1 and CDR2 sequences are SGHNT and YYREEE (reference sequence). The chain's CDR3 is CASSLGTAMNTEAFF. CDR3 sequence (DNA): TGTGCCAGCAGCTTGGGGACAGCTATGAACACTGAAGCTTTCTTT.